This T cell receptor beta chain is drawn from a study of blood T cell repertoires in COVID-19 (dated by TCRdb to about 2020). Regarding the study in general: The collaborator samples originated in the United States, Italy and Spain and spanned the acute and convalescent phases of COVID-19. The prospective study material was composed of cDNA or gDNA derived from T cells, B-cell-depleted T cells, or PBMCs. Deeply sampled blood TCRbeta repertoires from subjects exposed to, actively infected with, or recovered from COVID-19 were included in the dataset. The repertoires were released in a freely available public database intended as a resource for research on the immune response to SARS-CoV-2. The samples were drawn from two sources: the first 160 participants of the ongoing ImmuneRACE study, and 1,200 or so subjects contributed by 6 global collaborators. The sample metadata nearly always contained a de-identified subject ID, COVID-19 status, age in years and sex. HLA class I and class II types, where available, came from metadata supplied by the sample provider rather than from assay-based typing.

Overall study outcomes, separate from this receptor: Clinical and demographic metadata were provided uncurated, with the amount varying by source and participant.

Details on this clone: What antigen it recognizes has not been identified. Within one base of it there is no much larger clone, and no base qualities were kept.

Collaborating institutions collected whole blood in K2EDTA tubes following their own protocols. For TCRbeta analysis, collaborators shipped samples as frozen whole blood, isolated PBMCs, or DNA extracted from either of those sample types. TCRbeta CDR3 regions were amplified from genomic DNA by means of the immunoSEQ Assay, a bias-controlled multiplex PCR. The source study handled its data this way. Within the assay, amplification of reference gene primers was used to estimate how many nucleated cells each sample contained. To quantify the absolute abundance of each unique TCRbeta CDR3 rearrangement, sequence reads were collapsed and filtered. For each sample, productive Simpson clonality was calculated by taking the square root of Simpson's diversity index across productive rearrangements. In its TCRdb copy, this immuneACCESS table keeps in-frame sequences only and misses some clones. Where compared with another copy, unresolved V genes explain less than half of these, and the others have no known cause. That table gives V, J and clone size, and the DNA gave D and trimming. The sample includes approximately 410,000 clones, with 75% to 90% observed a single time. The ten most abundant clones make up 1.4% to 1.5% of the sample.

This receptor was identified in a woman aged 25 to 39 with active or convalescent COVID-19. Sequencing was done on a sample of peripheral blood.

The CDR3 region has the sequence CASSLATRAPYEQYF. The bases read TGTGCCAGCAGCTTAGCGACCAGGGCCCCCTACGAGCAGTACTTC. The chain was built from TRBV7-9 and TRBJ2-7, with TRBD1 as a weak D call on 5 bases. The V end loses 0 bases and the J end loses 2 bases, and a stretch of 11 bases separates them. CDR1 and CDR2, looked up from the germline V gene (reference sequence), are SEHNR and FQNEAQ. Including the terminal cysteine and phenylalanine, the CDR3 comprises 15 residues. CDR3 DNA is the only sequence kept; it has 45 bases, read in frame from the first base.